Each of the 18 T cell receptor beta chains below was sequenced from the same sample in a study of T cells expressing NK-cell markers. TCRdb re-called the 5' RACE reads; one entry per CDR3 protein, DNA not given. This table lists 350,000 to 450,000 distinct CDR3 sequences. The source material was blood T cells: a sorted CD56 or NKG2C T cell subset, CD4+ or CD8+ T cells, or bulk PBMC T cells (not recorded which). These receptors came from a man aged 18 to 69 in good health.

CDR3 sequence reads: CASSPRRASGGVQDTQYF. The chain combines TRBV6-1 with TRBJ2-3; TCRdb's D call of TRBD2 is untestable without DNA. Germline CDR1 is MNHNS and CDR2 is SASEGT. The CDR3 length is 18 residues.

This chain connects TRBV9 to TRBJ2-3; the TRBD1 assignment by TCRdb is unverifiable without DNA. Per germline, CDR1 SGDLS and CDR2 YYNGEE. CDR3 size: 17 residues. CDR3 sequence reads: CASSERGAGPSTDTQYF.

This chain links TRBV3-1 with TRBJ1-2; the D call from TCRdb, TRBD1, cannot be confirmed without DNA. The CDR3 length is 14 residues. Germline V gene data show CDR1 as LGHDT and CDR2 as YNNKEL (reference sequence). CDR3 protein: CASRNSGTGVGYTF.

The V call is TRBV7-3, the J call TRBJ1-6; lacking DNA, the TRBD1 call made by TCRdb goes unchecked. The CDR3 runs to 13 residues. The germline V gene encodes CDR1 SGHTA and CDR2 FQGTGA. CDR3 region: CASSLQGGTPLHF.

The chain has TRBV20-1 and TRBJ2-7. The CDR3 spans 13 residues. Germline CDR1 is DFQATT and CDR2 is SNEGSKA (reference sequence). The CDR3 here is CSAYRIPTYEQYF.

The chain employs TRBV4-2 and TRBJ1-2; TCRdb picks TRBD1, but there is no DNA to check that call. This CDR3 is 14 amino acids long. Germline V gene data show CDR1 as LGHNA and CDR2 as YNFKEQ. The CDR3 here is CASSQTGGLYGYTF.

V is TRBV19 and J is TRBJ2-3; TCRdb picks TRBD1, but there is no DNA to check that call. Germline V gives CDR1 LNHDA, CDR2 SQIVND (reference sequence). CDR3 size: 17 residues. The CDR3 is CASSIEGRRPSTDTQYF.

This rearrangement joins TRBV30 to TRBJ2-5; the D call of TRBD1 rests on TCRdb alone, since no DNA is present to check it. This CDR3 comprises 15 residues. The germline V gene encodes CDR1 GTSNPN and CDR2 SVGIG (reference sequence). CDR3 protein: CAWSRSLGRQETQYF.

The chain employs TRBV3-1 and TRBJ1-2; TCRdb proposes TRBD1, but this gene call is untestable without DNA. The germline gives CDR1 LGHDT, CDR2 YNNKEL (reference sequence). This CDR3 region has 14 residues. The CDR3 sequence is CASRGTGSNYGYTF.

The gene calls are TRBV18 and TRBJ2-4; the TCRdb D gene call, TRBD1, has no DNA to confirm it. CDR3 length: 17 residues. Per the germline V gene, CDR1 is KGHSH and CDR2 is LQKENI. CDR3 protein: CASSVTGIQLAKNIQYF.

This rearrangement joins TRBV18 to TRBJ2-7; the D call from TCRdb, TRBD2, cannot be confirmed without DNA. The germline CDR1 and CDR2 sequences are KGHSH and LQKENI. This CDR3 contains 17 residues. CDR3 protein: CASSPPGRAPLRGEQYF.

The chain carries TRBV19 and TRBJ2-7; the TCRdb D gene call, TRBD1, has no DNA to confirm it. The CDR3 loop spans 15 amino acids. The germline CDR1 and CDR2 sequences are LNHDA and SQIVND (reference sequence). The CDR3 loop reads CASSPGDRGPYEQYF. Full variable domain (remainder filled in from reference TRBV19 and TRBJ2-7): DGGITQSPKYLFRKEGQNVTLSCEQNLNHDAMYWYRQDPGQGLRLIYYSQIVNDFQKGDIAEGYSVSREKKESFPLTVTSAQKNPTAFYLCASSPGDRGPYEQYFGPGTRLTVT.

This chain connects TRBV2 to TRBJ1-2; TCRdb indicates TRBD1, and absent DNA this call remains unverified. CDR1 is SNHLY, CDR2 FYNNEI, per germline. The CDR3 has 13 residues. CDR3 loop: CAGGTGFGGGYTF.

The chain carries TRBV7-2 and TRBJ2-5; as DNA is missing, the TRBD1 call by TCRdb cannot be tested. This CDR3 comprises 14 residues. Germline-derived CDR1 and CDR2 are SGHTA and FQGNSA. The CDR3 sequence: CASSLFGGYETQYF.

The chain uses TRBV7-9 and TRBJ2-7; the D call of TRBD1 rests on TCRdb alone, since no DNA is present to check it. Germline values: CDR1 SEHNR, CDR2 FQNEAQ (reference sequence). The CDR3 consists of 14 residues. CDR3 region: CASSRDRGDYEQYF.

The chain combines TRBV28 with TRBJ2-1. Germline CDR1 and CDR2: MDHEN and SYDVKM. This CDR3 has 14 amino acids. The CDR3: CASSSRGRDHEQFF.

This sequence joins TRBV20-1 and TRBJ2-2; checking the TCRdb D call of TRBD1 is not possible without DNA. Germline CDR1 DFQATT, CDR2 SNEGSKA (reference sequence). The CDR3 sequence is 14 residues long. The CDR3 region is CSAGRQGYTGELFF.

The CDR3 loop reads CSARDHGGAIKDTQYF. This chain uses TRBV20-1 with TRBJ2-3; TCRdb outputs TRBD1, but without DNA this stays unchecked. Germline-derived CDR1 and CDR2 are DFQATT and SNEGSKA (reference sequence). This CDR3 is built from 16 residues.